The text below deals with one T cell receptor beta chain. Its antigen is undetermined. The data originate from a study of T cell repertoires in cytomegalovirus infection. Whole-study results and caveats: HLA-C-restricted TCR beta clonotypes specific for CMV led the ex vivo response.

TCRdb used MiXCR to reprocess the reads, holding one entry per CDR3 protein. The repertoire consists of 700,000 to 900,000 distinct CDR3 sequences, with 25% to 30% occurring once and the leading ten covering roughly 13%. Germline CDR1 is SEHNR and CDR2 is FQNEAQ (reference sequence). The CDR3 spans 15 residues. The V end was cut by 0 bases, the J end by 8 bases, with 11 bases between. The sequence derives from a human donor in good health (CMV status not recorded). Some clones in this sample may be carry-over from other donors' samples. This chain connects TRBV7-9 to TRBJ1-6; D unresolved. Source: cultured CD8+ T cells from PBMCs, taken from culture after CMV antigen stimulation. The CDR3 nucleotides are TGTGCCAGCAGCTTAGCAGCGACCAATTATTCACCCCTCCACTTT. This gives the protein CASSLAATNYSPLHF.